These 3 T cell receptor beta chains originate from one sample sequenced in a study of blood T cell repertoires in COVID-19. TCRdb's table, derived via immunoSEQ multiplex PCR, lists solely in-frame clones and lacks some. The sample holds some 71,000 clones, 81% seen once. Sequencing was carried out using peripheral blood. The source is a woman in her sixties or seventies with acute or convalescent COVID-19.

The V gene is TRBV6-6, the J gene TRBJ2-1; no clear D gene. Germline V gene lookup returns CDR1 MNHNY and CDR2 SVGAGI (reference sequence). V dropped 0 bases and J dropped 8 bases, with 8 bases sitting between them. The CDR3 is made up of 13 amino acids. The CDR3 here is CASSYSSSDEQFF. CDR3 bases: TGTGCCAGCAGTTACTCGTCCAGCGATGAGCAGTTCTTC.

The V and J genes are TRBV7-2 and TRBJ1-2; 8 bases agree with TRBD1. V trimming: 5 bases; J trimming: 4 bases; junction bases outside the gene matches: 9. Germline CDR1 and CDR2: SGHTA and FQGNSA. The CDR3 is 15 residues long. As DNA, the CDR3 is TGTGCCAGCAGCCCCGAGACAGGGGTCGGCTATGGCTACACCTTC. Its protein is CASSPETGVGYGYTF.

The chain is built from TRBV28 and TRBJ1-5, with a weak D call TRBD1 (6 bases). Germline V gives CDR1 MDHEN, CDR2 SYDVKM. The V gene lost 3 bases and the J gene lost 4 bases, with 13 bases spanning the gap. The CDR3 extends over 15 amino acids. CDR3 sequence: CASSFPGTLNQPQHF. The CDR3 DNA is TGTGCCAGCAGTTTTCCCGGGACACTTAATCAGCCCCAGCATTTT. Complete variable domain (other parts from reference TRBV28 and TRBJ1-5): DVKVTQSSRYLVKRTGEKVFLECVQDMDHENMFWYRQDPGLGLRLIYFSYDVKMKEKGDIPEGYSVSREKKERFSLILESASTNQTSMYLCASSFPGTLNQPQHFGDGTRLSIL.